The T cell receptor (beta chain) described here comes from a study of cytomegalovirus exposure and HLA in healthy donors. A multiplex PCR was run with 60 Vbeta primers and 13 Jbeta primers. This table comes from immunoSEQ multiplex PCR, and its TCRdb copy is limited to in-frame clones, with some not included. The sample yields 100,000 to 150,000 clones, approximately 69% seen once. General observations from the study: Donors were assumed by presence/absence analyses to have roughly uniform sequencing depth.

The CDR3 loop spans 13 amino acids. V lost 6 bases, J lost 2 bases, and 13 bases lay in between. Per the germline V gene, CDR1 is SQVTM and CDR2 is ANQGSEA. As concerns this clone: Its specificity is not known.

Healthy bone marrow donors made up the cohort. Despite likely unrecorded immune exposures, the donors were nominally healthy at the time of sampling. The receptor was isolated from a man aged 40-50 years in good health and CMV-seropositive. The V and J genes are TRBV29-1 and TRBJ1-1; unclear D gene. Material for sequencing was PBMCs. This CDR3 reads CSVQDGINTEAFF. The CDR3 DNA sequence: TGCAGCGTGCAGGACGGGATTAACACTGAAGCTTTCTTT.